These 24 T cell receptor beta chains were all obtained from the same sample, sequenced in a study of blood T cell repertoires in COVID-19. Assay: immunoSEQ multiplex PCR; the TCRdb copy retains only in-frame clones and omits some. The sample lists around 320,000 clones, roughly 85% occurring once. Sequenced sample: peripheral blood. Receptor source: a human donor in a cohort sampled during active COVID-19.

This clone was picked up one time. CDR3 bases: TGTGCCAGCAGCGGGACTAGCGGGCTTCGCACAGATACGCAGTATTTT. Its translation is CASSGTSGLRTDTQYF. This rearrangement joins TRBV3-1 (or the pseudogene TRBV3-2) to TRBJ2-3; TRBD2 aligns across 12 bases. This CDR3 has 16 amino acids. Germline loops: CDR1 LGHDT, CDR2 YNNKEL (reference sequence). After removal of 5 bases from V and 1 base from J, the junction contained 4 bases not matched to a gene.

The table lists this clone with a few counts. V usage is TRBV6-1 and J usage is TRBJ1-2, with TRBD1 matching 7 bases. The CDR3 has 15 residues. V lost 1 base, J lost 1 base, and 3 bases stayed unmatched. Germline CDR1 is MNHNS and CDR2 is SASEGT. The DNA of the CDR3 is TGTGCCAGCAGTGAAGGCGGGACAGTTAACTATGGCTACACCTTC. As protein: CASSEGGTVNYGYTF.

The rearrangement joins TRBV3-1 (or the pseudogene TRBV3-2) to TRBJ1-5; 9 nucleotides align to TRBD1. With V trimmed by 4 bases and J by 2 bases, 6 bases remained unmatched. Germline values: CDR1 LGHDT, CDR2 YNNKEL (reference sequence). The CDR3 spans 16 residues. CDR3 bases: TGTGCCAGCAGCCCTGGGACAGGGTGGCGCAATCAGCCCCAGCATTTT. Translated, it gives CASSPGTGWRNQPQHF.

V is TRBV12-3 or TRBV12-4 and J is TRBJ1-5; no firm D call. The V end was cut by 6 bases, the J end by 5 bases, with 8 bases between. CDR3 length: 12 amino acids. CDR3 amino acids: CASSPGDQPQHF. CDR3 sequence (DNA): TGTGCCAGCAGCCCCGGGGATCAGCCCCAGCATTTT.

V and J are TRBV5-1 and TRBJ2-2; D possibly corresponds to TRBD2 (5 bases). In germline, CDR1 is SGHRS, CDR2 YFSETQ. The ends were cut back, 6 bases at V and 7 bases at J, with 13 bases in the middle. The CDR3 loop spans 13 amino acids. The CDR3 nucleotides read TGCGCCAGCACCATAGGGAGAAACGGGGAGCTGTTTTTT. It codes for CASTIGRNGELFF. Full variable domain (remainder filled in from reference TRBV5-1 and TRBJ2-2): KAGVTQTPRYLIKTRGQQVTLSCSPISGHRSVSWYQQTPGQGLQFLFEYFSETQRNKGNFPGRFSGRQFSNSRSEMNVSTLELGDSALYLCASTIGRNGELFFGEGSRLTVL.

The chain uses TRBV7-2 and TRBJ1-2; a weak D match, TRBD1 (6 bases). The CDR3 covers 14 residues. Germline V gives CDR1 SGHTA, CDR2 FQGNSA. With 7 bases removed from V and 3 bases from J, the gap between germline ends came to 15 bases. Here the CDR3 DNA reads TGTGCCAGCACCCCCCGGGGGGCCGACTATGGCTACACCTTC. As protein: CASTPRGADYGYTF.

CDR3 sequence reads: CASSGGGAALPPKTQYF. The CDR3 region has the DNA TGCGCCAGCAGTGGGGGTGGGGCGGCGCTCCCCCCCAAGACCCAGTACTTC. The J gene is TRBJ2-5, the V gene TRBV10-1; D may be TRBD1 (5 bases). The germline CDR1 and CDR2 sequences are WNHNN and SYGVQD (reference sequence). The CDR3 is made up of 17 amino acids. V was pared by 4 bases and J by 6 bases, with 24 bases between.

This chain uses TRBV4-1 with TRBJ2-7; 7 nucleotides agree with TRBD2. Germline CDR1 and CDR2: MGHRA and YSYEKL. After removal of 1 base from V and 7 bases from J, the junction contained 16 bases not matched to a gene. The CDR3 consists of 17 residues. As DNA, the CDR3 is TGCGCCAGCAGCCAAGTGGAACGGGGGGAGGGATCTAATGAGCAGTACTTC. It yields the protein CASSQVERGEGSNEQYF.

The rearrangement joins TRBV6-1 to TRBJ2-7; D perhaps matches TRBD2 (5 bases). Germline V gene data show CDR1 as MNHNS and CDR2 as SASEGT. The germline V and J ends were trimmed by 0 bases and 5 bases, with 20 bases remaining between them. This CDR3 comprises 17 residues. In nucleotides, the CDR3 is TGTGCCAGCAGTGAAGCGGTAATCTGGGCCTTCGGGAACGAGCAGTACTTC. Its translation is CASSEAVIWAFGNEQYF.

The rearrangement links TRBV6-6 to TRBJ1-4; D is ambiguous. This CDR3 has 15 residues. Germline CDR1 reads MNHNY; CDR2 reads SVGAGI (reference sequence). V lost 5 bases, J lost 6 bases, and 16 bases lay in between. The CDR3, as DNA: TGTGCCAGCAGTAAGGCCCGGGAAGCTGATGAAAAACTGTTTTTT. Protein product: CASSKAREADEKLFF.

This clone was detected a few times. The chain joins TRBV19 to TRBJ1-1; a possible D gene is TRBD1 (5 bases). Trimming left V 4 bases short and J 5 bases short, with 14 bases between. Germline V gives CDR1 LNHDA, CDR2 SQIVND (reference sequence). This CDR3 has 14 amino acids. CDR3 sequence: CASSSPGERTEAFF. In DNA form, the CDR3 reads TGTGCCAGTAGTAGTCCGGGGGAAAGGACTGAAGCTTTCTTT. The variable domain in full, completed from reference TRBV19 and TRBJ1-1, reads DGGITQSPKYLFRKEGQNVTLSCEQNLNHDAMYWYRQDPGQGLRLIYYSQIVNDFQKGDIAEGYSVSREKKESFPLTVTSAQKNPTAFYLCASSSPGERTEAFFGQGTRLTVV.

This clone was seen a single time. The CDR3, as DNA: TGTGCCAGCAGTGAAGAGGGCCCCGGTCAGCCCCAGCATTTT. Amino acids: CASSEEGPGQPQHF. The V and J genes are TRBV6-4 and TRBJ1-5; the D is unclear. Germline V gene sequence: CDR1 MRHNA, CDR2 SNTAGT. This CDR3 has 14 amino acids. V lost 3 bases, J lost 6 bases, and 12 bases lay in between.

The chain has TRBV6-5 and TRBJ1-2; the D gene is possibly TRBD1 (6 bases). V lost 0 bases, J lost 8 bases, and 16 bases lay in between. CDR1 and CDR2 from the germline V gene are MNHEY and SVGAGI. CDR3 size: 15 residues. CDR3 residues: CASSYSIGPGEGYTF. In DNA form, the CDR3 reads TGTGCCAGCAGTTACTCGATCGGGCCAGGGGAAGGCTACACCTTC.

This clone was detected only a few times. This same CDR3 is encoded by further DNA sequences in the sample. The V gene is TRBV7-8, the J gene TRBJ1-3; weak D call: TRBD1 (6 bases). The V gene's germline CDR1 is SGHVS and CDR2 FQNEAQ. Trimming pared 5 bases from V and 1 base from J, leaving 9 bases between. CDR3 length equals 14 residues. CDR3 DNA: TGTGCCAGCAGCCCAGGGACATCTGGAAACACCATATATTTT. Amino acid sequence: CASSPGTSGNTIYF.

This chain connects TRBV24-1 to TRBJ1-5; TRBD1 is a possible D gene (5 bases). The CDR3 length is 14 residues. V lost 3 bases, J lost 4 bases, and 9 bases lay in between. Germline assignment: CDR1 KGHDR and CDR2 SFDVKD. CDR3 loop: CATSDNRLNQPQHF. The CDR3 DNA is TGTGCCACCAGTGATAACAGGCTAAATCAGCCCCAGCATTTT.

This chain links TRBV30 with TRBJ1-6; 7 nucleotides align to TRBD1. CDR1 is GTSNPN and CDR2 is SVGIG in the germline V gene (reference sequence). CDR3 size: 14 residues. V was clipped by 4 bases and J by 7 bases; unmatched bases: 7. The CDR3 region has the DNA TGTGCCTGGAACAGGGGAAGTCGGAATTCACCCCTCCACTTT. It translates to CAWNRGSRNSPLHF.

The chain carries TRBV28 and TRBJ2-2, with TRBD1 matching 7 bases. After removal of 7 bases from V and 0 bases from J, the junction contained 11 bases not matched to a gene. The germline CDR1 and CDR2 sequences are MDHEN and SYDVKM. The CDR3 spans 17 residues. The DNA for the CDR3 is TGTGCCAGCACCCCGACTCCGGGACAGACGAACACCGGGGAGCTGTTTTTT. Translating it yields CASTPTPGQTNTGELFF.

The chain combines TRBV20-1 with TRBJ2-2, with D possibly being TRBD1 (6 bases). In germline, CDR1 is DFQATT, CDR2 SNEGSKA (reference sequence). The CDR3 has 16 residues. Trimming cost V 3 bases and J 4 bases, with 18 bases left between them. The CDR3 reads CSASPTGHKITGELFF. The CDR3 DNA is TGCAGTGCTAGTCCCACGGGACATAAGATCACCGGGGAGCTGTTTTTT.

The V call is TRBV9, the J call TRBJ1-3; weak D call: TRBD1 (5 bases). This CDR3 has 16 amino acids. Trimming pared 4 bases from V and 5 bases from J, leaving 19 bases between. Germline CDR1 reads SGDLS; CDR2 reads YYNGEE. The CDR3, as DNA: TGTGCCAGCAGCCCCGGGGGGGGTATTAGGCGAAACACCATATATTTT. Amino acid sequence: CASSPGGGIRRNTIYF.

This clone was observed a few times. The chain has TRBV10-3 and TRBJ2-7, with TRBD1 matching 7 bases. The CDR3 has 14 residues. The germline CDR1 and CDR2 sequences are ENHRY and SYGVKD. V lost 5 bases, J lost 0 bases, and 4 bases stayed unmatched. The CDR3 DNA is TGTGCCATCAGTTCCGGGACAGCCTCCTACGAGCAGTACTTC. Its translation is CAISSGTASYEQYF.

The chain recombines TRBV18 with TRBJ1-3; no clear D gene. Germline CDR1 is KGHSH and CDR2 is LQKENI. The CDR3 runs 13 residues. Trimming cost V 3 bases and J 0 bases, with 3 bases left between them. The DNA for the CDR3 is TGTGCCAGCTCACCTTACTCTGGAAACACCATATATTTT. It encodes CASSPYSGNTIYF.

The chain joins TRBV6-5 to TRBJ1-4, with D possibly matching TRBD1 (6 bases). CDR3 length equals 14 residues. V gave up 8 bases and J gave up 8 bases, with 18 bases separating them. CDR1 and CDR2 (germline): MNHEY, SVGAGI. The CDR3 bases are TGTGCCAGCCTAAACTTCCAGGGGCCCGAAAAACTGTTTTTT. This encodes CASLNFQGPEKLFF.

The chain carries TRBV18 and TRBJ1-6; 7 positions agree with TRBD1. The CDR3 spans 14 residues. After removal of 5 bases from V and 9 bases from J, the junction contained 7 bases not matched to a gene. The germline V gene has CDR1 KGHSH and CDR2 LQKENI. The DNA for the CDR3 is TGTGCCAGCTCAATAGACAGGGTTGCTTCACCCCTCCACTTT. It is translated as CASSIDRVASPLHF.

The V call is TRBV6-1, the J call TRBJ2-5; the D is unclear. The germline gives CDR1 MNHNS, CDR2 SASEGT. This CDR3 spans 13 amino acids. Between the trimmed V and J ends, which lost 0 bases and 5 bases, there was a span of 7 bases. The CDR3 loop is CASSEARWETQYF. CDR3 in DNA: TGTGCCAGCAGTGAAGCTAGATGGGAGACCCAGTACTTC.